This T cell receptor beta chain came from a study of T cell repertoires in cytomegalovirus infection. Of note for this clonotype: Antigen: not known. The junction departs from germline at one end; a sequencing error may be responsible.

Via MiXCR, TCRdb re-called the reads, giving one row per CDR3 protein. The table lists approximately 220,000 distinct CDR3 sequences, around 40% of them singletons. Germline V CDR1 and CDR2: KGHDR, SFDVKD. This CDR3 is 16 amino acids long. The receptor was derived from a human donor in good health (CMV status not recorded). Some clones in this sample may be carry-over from other donors' samples. The chain is built from TRBV24-1 and TRBJ2-5; the D is unclear. The starting material was CD8+ T cells from cultured PBMCs, obtained from culture after CMV antigen stimulation. As DNA, the CDR3 is TGTGTCACCAGTGCCCCTGCGAGCAGGATCGGAGAGACCCAGTACTTC. It yields the protein CVTSAPASRIGETQYF.